This T cell receptor (beta chain) stems from a study of blood T cells in healthy people across ages (dated by TCRdb to between 2015 and 2017). Concerning the study at large: Template switching captured roughly one uniquely barcoded TCR beta cDNA molecule per two T cells in model experiments. Using deep sequencing normalized with unique cDNA molecular identifiers, the study measured how TCR beta repertoire diversity changes with age. The donors were split into four age groups: young (average about 16 years), middle-aged (roughly 42), aged (more than 60) and long-lived (roughly 80). To avoid experimental bias, donors of different ages were randomly spread across the sequencing lanes. For two donors (one aged 18 to 29 and one aged 80 or older), the study analyzed two additional independent replicas of 1 million unique cDNA reads from the same blood draw.

Systemically healthy Caucasian individuals from Russia, 39 in total and aged about 6 to 100 years, were included as donors. Around 10 milliliters of peripheral blood were collected from each donor into EDTA-treated Vacutainer tubes. Ficoll-Paque density-gradient centrifugation was used to isolate PBMCs, with at least 7 million per sample. Trizol reagent was used to extract total RNA from the PBMCs, yielding at least 6 micrograms per sample. Naive CD45RAhigh/CD27high T cell percentages were measured by flow cytometry on a PBMC aliquot from every donor. Overall study results and their limits: Total diversity estimates from one million sequenced T cells were considered lower bounds and underestimates. There was a strong correlation between observed TCR beta diversity and the percentage of naive T cells measured by flow cytometry. Observed TCR beta diversity per million T cells fell roughly linearly with age, and a significant reduction was already apparent by age roughly 41. Because donor CMV infection status was unknown, age-related changes in expanded clonotypes were potentially confounded. Because profiling used bulk unsorted PBMCs, naive and antigen-experienced compartments could not be compared conclusively. Compared with the aged group, the long-lived group had more naive CD4+ T cells, fewer expanded clones and increased TCR diversity, suggesting age selection.

Receptor libraries were prepared by 5' RACE. Sequencing was carried out with an Illumina HiSeq 2500. A second about 6 to 11 cycle PCR used a sample-barcoded 5' primer and a J-beta primer mix. A template-switch 5' adaptor carrying 12 random nucleotides introduced a unique molecular identifier onto each TCR beta cDNA molecule. Each sample yielded at least 3 million CDR3-containing paired-end reads. First-strand cDNA was synthesized from all RNA with the Mint cDNA synthesis kit, primed by a TRBC-specific oligonucleotide. After uracil-DNA glycosylase treatment, a first 18-cycle PCR used universal primers M1SS and BC2_uni_R on all cDNA. The authors' pipeline ran thus. For normalization, 1 million high-quality reads, each with a distinct molecular identifier, were randomly selected from each sample. Reads sharing molecular identifiers were discarded rather than binned into consensus sequences. MiTCR, run with a Q25 quality threshold and the strictest error-elimination algorithm, handled CDR3 identification, clonotype clustering and error correction. A nonparametric unseen species model using Euler transformation provided a lower-bound estimate of total TCR beta diversity. TCRdb ran its own pipeline on the public reads, namely fastp trimming at Q25 and MiXCR clone calling, and kept in-frame beta chains. Entries that share a CDR3 protein sequence are merged under the most common genes and DNA. TCRdb's processing, not the study's, gives the V and J calls here. The sample table records approximately 400,000 distinct CDR3 sequences; 50% to 60% of these occur just once. The ten largest clones take up under 65% of the sample.

On this clonotype itself: The antigen it recognizes is unknown. Per-base quality was not reported, and no clone a single base away is much larger than it.

The V end loses 7 bases and the J end loses 2 bases, and a stretch of 20 bases separates them. The CDR3 measures 15 amino acids from cysteine to phenylalanine. The only DNA kept is the CDR3, 45 bases in frame from the first base. The germline V gene provides CDR1 SQVTM and CDR2 ANQGSEA. The chain is made from TRBV29-1 and TRBJ2-5; D gene: possibly TRBD1, on 6 matching bases. The TCR originated in a man between 60 and 70 years old in good health. The material sequenced was blood. The DNA reads as follows: TGCAGCGCCGCCGGGGAGAACAGGGCGCAAGAGACCCAGTACTTC. This encodes CSAAGENRAQETQYF.